This TCR beta chain was identified in a study of shared clonotypes between healthy human individuals. Study as a whole: Sampling drew on donors who were a couple of women and three men aged 18 to 49.

General study results and limits: Across subsets, estimated richness was generally greater for naive than for memory populations.

Researchers partitioned CD4+ cells into CD45RA+ naive and CD45RA-negative memory subsets. Remarks on this clone: Its antigen remains unidentified.

Here immunoSEQ multiplex PCR was the method, and the copy in TCRdb shows in-frame clones only, minus some. Of 950,000 to 1,300,000 clones in the sample, under 80% were seen once. Trimming removed 0 bases from V and 3 bases from J, with 16 bases in between. This CDR3 spans 17 amino acids. Germline CDR1 reads SGHDT; CDR2 reads YYEEEE. The chain is built from TRBV5-6 and TRBJ1-3; no firm D call. Sequencing input: memory CD4+ T cells sorted from blood. Described subset: CD45RA-negative fraction. The TCR sequence derives from a young man in good health. DNA for the CDR3: TGTGCCAGCAGCTTGGGGAGCTCAAACTCAGGTGGAAACACCATATATTTT. Amino acids: CASSLGSSNSGGNTIYF.